This T cell receptor beta chain was retrieved from a study of T cells in Graves' hyperthyroidism and ophthalmopathy. Study context: Peripheral blood was acquired at first diagnosis, ahead of any therapy whatsoever.

General study findings and limits: Among clonotypes expanded in thyroid above 0.001, most were also found in blood.

CDR1 SGHKS and CDR2 YYEKEE come from the germline V gene (reference sequence). The V end lost 3 bases, the J end lost 0 bases, and 12 bases lay between the germline ends. The CDR3 runs to 16 residues. RNA transcripts yielded amplified TCR beta CDR3 regions. The HTBI primer set served for first-round RT-PCR of the TCR CDR3. A single record per CDR3 protein comes from TCRdb applying MiXCR to the multiplex PCR reads. The sample consists of under 550,000 distinct CDR3 sequences, less than 20% of them appearing once. This clonotype was counted between two and nine times. What it binds is not known. This chain uses TRBV5-5 with TRBJ1-4; no reliable D call. The TCR sequence derives from a man aged 35 to 55 with Graves' ophthalmopathy. The sample comprised blood. CDR3 residues: CASSSTTEATNEKLFF. The CDR3 nucleotides are TGTGCCAGCAGCTCGACTACAGAGGCAACTAATGAAAAACTGTTTTTT.